A selection of T cell receptor beta chains follows, all from one sample in a study of T-cell memory formation after mild COVID-19. TCRdb used MiXCR to reprocess the 5' RACE reads, holding one entry per CDR3 protein. Here the sample spans 550,000 to 600,000 distinct CDR3 sequences, about 20% being singletons. Sample: PBMCs or a T cell subset sorted from them (not recorded which). The receptors derive from an adult woman who had mild COVID-19 (a few samples of this study predate the infection). Cell type and time point are not known. Both conserved end residues are part of each CDR3. A D gene is named only where the DNA matches it firmly. Size values are once, few and many counts, or a class for expanded clones, and some rows have none.

j_gene,v_gene,d_gene,abundance,CDR3nt,CDR3aa
TRBJ2-7,TRBV29-1,TRBD2,few,TGCAGCGTTGAAGATGCCCAGCGGGAGGCCCACGAGCAGTACTTC,CSVEDAQREAHEQYF
TRBJ2-5,TRBV12-3/TRBV12-4,NA,NA,TGTGCCAGCAGTTGGACAGTTGAGGCCCAGTACTTC,CASSWTVEAQYF
TRBJ2-3,TRBV10-3,NA,few,TGTGCCATCGCCCGGGAGAGCACAGATACGCAGTATTTT,CAIARESTDTQYF
TRBJ2-6,TRBV19,NA,few,TGTGCCAGTAGTATTCCTGGGGCCAACGTCCTGACTTTC,CASSIPGANVLTF
TRBJ1-1,TRBV7-9,NA,NA,TGTGCCAGCAGCTTAGCGCGGGAGGGAACTTTCTTT,CASSLAREGTFF
TRBJ2-3,TRBV24-1,TRBD1,NA,TGTGCCACCAGCTCGGACAGGGTTAAGGACACAGATACGCAGTATTTT,CATSSDRVKDTDTQYF
TRBJ2-7,TRBV7-9,NA,few,TGTGCCAGCAGCCCCTTAGGGGGGGACGAGCAGTACTTC,CASSPLGGDEQYF
TRBJ2-1,TRBV5-1,NA,NA,TGCGCCAGCAGCTCCTCGCTCCAGGGGGGGCCAGAGCGGTTCTTC,CASSSSLQGGPERFF
TRBJ2-1,TRBV10-3,NA,NA,TGTGCCATCACGGTCGGCAGCAGTTTTAATGAGCAGTTCTTC,CAITVGSSFNEQFF
TRBJ2-2,TRBV7-8,TRBD2,few,TGTGCCAGCAGCTCCGTACTAGCGGGAGGCACCGGGGAGCTGTTTTTT,CASSSVLAGGTGELFF
TRBJ2-6,TRBV20-1,NA,NA,TGCAGTGCTGAAGGGGCCAACGTCCTGACTTTC,CSAEGANVLTF
TRBJ2-1,TRBV4-1,NA,NA,TGCGCCAGCAGCCCGCGGGCAGACCCATACAATGAGCAGTTCTTC,CASSPRADPYNEQFF
TRBJ1-5,TRBV28,NA,NA,TGTGCCAGCAGTTTAAAGGGGACACCCAATCAGCCCCAGCATTTT,CASSLKGTPNQPQHF
TRBJ1-4,TRBV20-1,NA,NA,TGCAGTGCTAGGGGTGGAGGGGAAAAACTGTTTTTT,CSARGGGEKLFF
TRBJ1-5,TRBV27,NA,NA,TGTGCCAGCAGTTTATCCCCGACAGATTGGGTCAATCAGCCCCAGCATTTT,CASSLSPTDWVNQPQHF
TRBJ2-7,TRBV29-1,TRBD2,few,TGCAGCGTTGAAAGCCTTAGCGGGGGGTACTACGAGCAGTACTTC,CSVESLSGGYYEQYF
TRBJ2-3,TRBV12-3/TRBV12-4,TRBD2,few,TGTGCCAGCACCCCGCGGGCTAGCGGCTCGCAGTATTTT,CASTPRASGSQYF
TRBJ1-1,TRBV18,NA,NA,TGTGCCAGCTCACCAGGAGCGACTGAAGCTTTCTTT,CASSPGATEAFF
TRBJ1-4,TRBV7-9,NA,few,TGTGCCAGCAGCTATAACGACAGGGAAAAACTGTTTTTT,CASSYNDREKLFF
TRBJ2-7,TRBV24-1,NA,NA,TGTGCCACCAGTGATTCTTCTGATTCAAAGTACTTC,CATSDSSDSKYF
TRBJ2-3,TRBV7-9,TRBD1,NA,TGTGCCAGCAGCCTACTAGGACAGGGGGCGAAAGATACGCAGTATTTT,CASSLLGQGAKDTQYF
TRBJ2-2,TRBV6-2/TRBV6-3,TRBD1,few,TGTGCCAGCAGTCCCGTGGGGACAGTGAACACCGGGGAGCTGTTTTTT,CASSPVGTVNTGELFF
TRBJ1-4,TRBV29-1,NA,NA,TGCAGCGTTGAGGAATTTGAGGATGAAAAACTGTTTTTT,CSVEEFEDEKLFF
TRBJ2-3,TRBV29-1,NA,NA,TGCAGCGTTGTTCCGGGGGAAGATACGCAGTATTTT,CSVVPGEDTQYF
TRBJ2-1,TRBV3-1,NA,NA,TGTGCCAGCAGCCCGCAGCACAGTAACAATGAGCAGTTCTTC,CASSPQHSNNEQFF
TRBJ2-4,TRBV2,TRBD2,NA,TGTGCCAGCACCGGACTAGCGGGGACTCAGAGGTACTTC,CASTGLAGTQRYF
TRBJ1-2,TRBV20-1,TRBD1,NA,TGCAGTGCTAGAGAAGGACAGGGGGGAGGCTACACCTTC,CSAREGQGGGYTF
TRBJ1-3,TRBV12-3/TRBV12-4,NA,many,TGTGCCAGCAGTCCACTGGGAAACACCATATATTTT,CASSPLGNTIYF
TRBJ2-2,TRBV18,NA,many,TGTGCCAGCTCACCATCGAAGGCCTCGACCGGGGAGCTGTTTTTT,CASSPSKASTGELFF
TRBJ2-3,TRBV9,TRBD2,few,TGTGCCAGCAGCGTGTCTACTAGCGGCACAGATACGCAGTATTTT,CASSVSTSGTDTQYF
TRBJ1-1,TRBV12-3/TRBV12-4,NA,few,TGTGCCAGCAGTTCCTACTCGGGTGGTTTAACTGAAGCTTTCTTT,CASSSYSGGLTEAFF
TRBJ1-5,TRBV6-5,NA,few,TGTGCCAGCGGTCCCCACGCTTCCCAGCCCCAGCATTTT,CASGPHASQPQHF
TRBJ2-7,TRBV12-3/TRBV12-4,NA,NA,TGTGCCAGCAGCAACTTCAGGGTAGGCGAGCAGTACTTC,CASSNFRVGEQYF
TRBJ2-3,TRBV18,TRBD2,NA,TGTGCCAGCCGGGTGGCGGGAGGCCACACAGATACGCAGTATTTT,CASRVAGGHTDTQYF
TRBJ1-1,TRBV6-5,NA,NA,TGTGCCAGCAGTTACTCGGGCATAGATTGGGGGCCTTTAGTTGGGACTGAAGCTTTCTTT,CASSYSGIDWGPLVGTEAFF
TRBJ2-5,TRBV5-1,NA,NA,TGCGCCAGCAGCTCCTATGACTCCCCAGAGGGCCAGTACTTC,CASSSYDSPEGQYF
TRBJ2-7,TRBV4-1,TRBD1,NA,TGCGCCAGCAGCCAAGGTGGAAACCCCGGGACAGGGGGCTACGAGCAGTACTTC,CASSQGGNPGTGGYEQYF
TRBJ2-7,TRBV7-6,TRBD2,NA,TGTGCCAGCAGCTCCCTTAGCGGGAGCTACGAGCAGTACTTC,CASSSLSGSYEQYF
TRBJ2-7,TRBV5-6,TRBD2,few,TGTGCCAGCAGCTTGGGCCTCGCGGGAGGGGTGCAGTACTTC,CASSLGLAGGVQYF
TRBJ1-2,TRBV29-1,NA,few,TGCAGCGTAACGGACAGCTATGGCTACACCTTC,CSVTDSYGYTF
TRBJ2-7,TRBV29-1,NA,NA,TGCAGCGTTGAAGGCGGGATGAGCTCCTACGAGCAGTACTTC,CSVEGGMSSYEQYF
TRBJ1-5,TRBV19,NA,NA,TGTGCCAGTAGTATGAACGGGGGAGGTCAGCCCCAGCATTTT,CASSMNGGGQPQHF
TRBJ1-2,TRBV5-1,TRBD1,NA,TGCGCCAGCAGCGTCGGACAGGGACCGCCAGGCTACACCTTC,CASSVGQGPPGYTF
TRBJ2-3,TRBV5-1,TRBD2,NA,TGCGCCAGCAGCTTGAGACCGGGACTAGCAGGCACAGATACGCAGTATTTT,CASSLRPGLAGTDTQYF
TRBJ1-5,TRBV27,TRBD1,NA,TGTGCCAGCAGTTTAGAGGGCAGGGGGCGGCAGCCCCAGCATTTT,CASSLEGRGRQPQHF
TRBJ2-3,TRBV28,NA,few,TGTGCCAGCAGTTTTCCTGCGGGGGCTCGGGATACGCAGTATTTT,CASSFPAGARDTQYF
TRBJ1-1,TRBV15,NA,NA,TGTGCCACCAGCAGAGAGGCGGGAAGCACTGAAGCTTTCTTT,CATSREAGSTEAFF
TRBJ2-7,TRBV12-3/TRBV12-4,TRBD1,few,TGTGCCAGCAGTAACCGGGACAGGGGGTACGAGCAGTACTTC,CASSNRDRGYEQYF
TRBJ2-3,TRBV4-1,NA,NA,TGCGCCAGCAGCCAAGAGGCAGGGAGGCTAGATACGCAGTATTTT,CASSQEAGRLDTQYF
TRBJ2-5,TRBV20-1,TRBD2,many,TGCAGTGCTAGATCCCTAAGCGGACTAGCGGCCTCCGGGACCCAGTACTTC,CSARSLSGLAASGTQYF
TRBJ1-2,TRBV7-9,NA,few,TGTGCCAGCAGCTTAGTAGAACCTTATGGCTACACCTTC,CASSLVEPYGYTF
TRBJ1-2,TRBV5-6,TRBD1,NA,TGTGCCAGCAGCGAGGACAGGAGATACACCTTC,CASSEDRRYTF
TRBJ1-1,TRBV5-1,NA,few,TGCGCCACCGGGGGGACCGAGAGCATGAACACTGAAGCTTTCTTT,CATGGTESMNTEAFF
TRBJ1-2,TRBV5-6,NA,NA,TGTGCCAGCAGTCCGGGTTACAGGCGCTACACCTTC,CASSPGYRRYTF